Below are 28 T cell receptor beta chains sequenced from a single sample in a study of blood T cell repertoires in COVID-19. Only in-frame clones appear in the TCRdb table, and some are missing; sequencing was by immunoSEQ multiplex PCR. The sample consists of 100,000 to 150,000 clones, 80% to 90% of them appearing once. Sequencing was carried out using peripheral blood. The receptors were sampled from a woman in her forties or fifties with active or convalescent COVID-19.

The chain is built from TRBV3-1 (or the pseudogene TRBV3-2) and TRBJ2-1, with D tentatively TRBD1 (5 bases). V was trimmed by 0 bases and J by 3 bases, leaving 12 bases between them. The CDR3 contains 16 residues. Germline assignment: CDR1 LGHDT and CDR2 YNNKEL (reference sequence). CDR3 amino acids: CASSQDVFQGYNEQFF. The CDR3 region has the DNA TGTGCCAGCAGCCAAGATGTTTTCCAGGGCTACAATGAGCAGTTCTTC.

A single count supports this clone. This sequence joins TRBV15 and TRBJ2-7; D unclear. CDR3 length: 15 residues. Germline values: CDR1 LNHNV, CDR2 YYDKDF (reference sequence). V lost 3 bases and J lost 4, with 16 bases in between. The chain's CDR3 is CATSSLQSAFYEQYF. The CDR3 DNA reads as TGTGCCACCAGCAGTTTACAGTCGGCCTTTTACGAGCAGTACTTC. Filled out from reference TRBV15 and TRBJ2-7, the complete variable domain reads DAMVIQNPRYQVTQFGKPVTLSCSQTLNHNVMYWYQQKSSQAPKLLFHYYDKDFNNEADTPDNFQSRRPNTSFCFLDIRSPGLGDTAMYLCATSSLQSAFYEQYFGPGTRLTVT.

The chain employs TRBV4-3 and TRBJ1-3, with a weak D call TRBD1 (6 bases). The CDR3 totals 16 residues. V was trimmed by 1 base and J by 2 bases, leaving 12 bases between them. From germline, CDR1 is LGHNA and CDR2 YSLEER. The CDR3 DNA reads as TGCGCCAGCAGCCAAGCACTACAGGGTACTGGAAACACCATATATTTT. It is translated as CASSQALQGTGNTIYF.

The chain links TRBV28 to TRBJ1-6, with 9 bases aligning to TRBD1. From germline, CDR1 is MDHEN and CDR2 SYDVKM. This CDR3 contains 14 residues. The V gene end was trimmed by 7 bases and the J gene end by 10 bases; junction bases not matched to a gene: 8. The CDR3 spells CASTSGTGKSPLHF. CDR3 DNA: TGTGCCAGCACCTCCGGGACAGGGAAATCACCCCTCCACTTT.

The chain combines TRBV24-1 with TRBJ2-1; 8 positions agree with TRBD1. CDR1 KGHDR and CDR2 SFDVKD come from the germline V gene. There are 16 residues in the CDR3. V shed 12 bases, J shed 2 bases, and the junction held 14 bases outside the gene matches. In DNA form, the CDR3 reads TGTGCCGCCCCTGTTGTGGGACAGGTCACCTACAATGAGCAGTTCTTC. Translated: CAAPVVGQVTYNEQFF.

V and J are TRBV7-8 and TRBJ1-5; D is unclear. Germline CDR1 is SGHVS and CDR2 is FQNEAQ. Trimming removed 1 base from V and 1 base from J, with 5 bases in between. The CDR3 length is 14 residues. CDR3 DNA sequence: TGTGCCAGCAGCTTAGACATCAGCAATCAGCCCCAGCATTTT. The encoded protein is CASSLDISNQPQHF.

This chain joins TRBV5-1 and TRBJ1-1, with D maybe TRBD1 (5 bases). In germline, CDR1 is SGHRS, CDR2 YFSETQ. Trimming removed 3 bases from V and 3 bases from J, with 12 bases in between. This CDR3 is 14 amino acids long. CDR3 sequence reads: CASSYSRGDTEAFF. The CDR3 coding sequence is TGCGCCAGCAGCTATTCCCGGGGGGACACTGAAGCTTTCTTT.

The rearrangement links TRBV28 to TRBJ2-7, with 7 bases matching TRBD1. Trimming cost V 5 bases and J 3 bases; bases outside gene matches: 10. The germline CDR1 and CDR2 sequences are MDHEN and SYDVKM. This CDR3 has 15 residues. The CDR3 sequence: CASSGQARPLYEQYF. The CDR3 coding sequence is TGTGCCAGCAGTGGACAGGCGCGGCCCCTCTACGAGCAGTACTTC.

This chain uses TRBV21-1 with TRBJ1-2; the D call TRBD1 from the table was never checked on the DNA. TRBV21-1 is tagged as a pseudogene. This CDR3 is 12 amino acids long. CDR3 DNA sequence: TGTGCCAGCAGCCCCGGACAGAATGGCTACACCTTC. It codes for CASSPGQNGYTF.

The chain has TRBV11-2 and TRBJ1-1; D ambiguous. CDR1 SGHAT and CDR2 FQNNGV come from the germline V gene. The ends were cut back, 5 bases at V and 2 bases at J, with 12 bases in the middle. This CDR3 region has 14 residues. The CDR3: CASSLGAGNTEAFF. The CDR3 DNA reads as TGTGCCAGCAGCCTCGGCGCGGGAAACACTGAAGCTTTCTTT.

The J gene is TRBJ2-5, the V gene TRBV27; 13 bases agree with TRBD2. There are 16 residues in the CDR3. Germline V gives CDR1 MNHEY, CDR2 SMNVEV (reference sequence). V was pared by 5 bases and J by 1 base, with 4 bases of the junction left unmatched. CDR3 nucleotide sequence: TGTGCCAGCAGTGTCGGGACTAGCGGGATCCAAGAGACCCAGTACTTC. The encoded protein is CASSVGTSGIQETQYF.

The CDR3 DNA follows: TGTGCCAGCAGTTTTCTAGATGAAAACATTCAGTACTTC. It translates to CASSFLDENIQYF. The chain employs TRBV12-3 or TRBV12-4 and TRBJ2-4; D uncertain. V dropped 3 bases and J dropped 5 bases, with 8 bases sitting between them. This CDR3 region has 13 residues.

This chain joins TRBV6-5 and TRBJ2-3; TRBD2 matches at 7 bases. Germline V lookup: CDR1 MNHEY, CDR2 SVGAGI. J lost 1 base, V lost 6 bases, and 7 bases had no gene match. The CDR3 has 15 amino acids. The CDR3 reads CASSLGGWGTDTQYF. CDR3 DNA: TGTGCCAGCAGCCTCGGGGGGTGGGGCACAGATACGCAGTATTTT.

The chain carries TRBV7-9 and TRBJ2-1; possible D gene TRBD1, 6 bases. This CDR3 spans 16 amino acids. The germline CDR1 and CDR2 sequences are SEHNR and FQNEAQ (reference sequence). Trimming stripped 5 bases from V and 6 bases from J, with 20 bases between. CDR3: CASSPIAGAGGNEQFF. The CDR3 DNA follows: TGTGCCAGCAGCCCAATAGCAGGGGCCGGCGGCAATGAGCAGTTCTTC. The whole variable domain, remainder taken from reference TRBV7-9 and TRBJ2-1, is DTGVSQNPRHKITKRGQNVTFRCDPISEHNRLYWYRQTLGQGPEFLTYFQNEAQLEKSRLLSDRFSAERPKGSFSTLEIQRTEQGDSAMYLCASSPIAGAGGNEQFFGPGTRLTVL.

The chain recombines TRBV5-1 with TRBJ2-3; 7 bases agree with TRBD2. Trimming at V came to 4 bases and at J to 2 bases, leaving 13 bases not matched to a gene. The CDR3 length is 17 residues. Germline CDR1 SGHRS, CDR2 YFSETQ. The CDR3 DNA reads TGCGCCAGCAGCCTTCGGGGGGTTCGGAACCCCACAGATACGCAGTATTTT. This translates into CASSLRGVRNPTDTQYF. Using reference TRBV5-1 and TRBJ2-3 for the parts outside the CDR3, the full variable domain is KAGVTQTPRYLIKTRGQQVTLSCSPISGHRSVSWYQQTPGQGLQFLFEYFSETQRNKGNFPGRFSGRQFSNSRSEMNVSTLELGDSALYLCASSLRGVRNPTDTQYFGPGTRLTVL.

CDR3 loop: CASSPRWGPGEQYF. The CDR3 nucleotides are TGTGCCAGCTCACCCCGTTGGGGGCCCGGGGAGCAGTACTTC. This chain joins TRBV18 and TRBJ2-7; the D gene is possibly TRBD1 (6 bases). This CDR3 contains 14 residues. The V and J ends lost 3 bases and 7 bases respectively, with 16 bases between them. Germline CDR1 is KGHSH and CDR2 is LQKENI.

The chain joins TRBV12-3 or TRBV12-4 to TRBJ2-1; D is unresolved. Between the trimmed V and J ends, which lost 4 bases and 9 bases, there was a span of 7 bases. CDR3 size: 11 residues. CDR3 in DNA: TGTGCCAGCAGTTGGGCATCTGAGCAGTTCTTC. Its protein product is CASSWASEQFF.

Only one count was recorded for this clone. The J gene is TRBJ2-1, the V gene TRBV29-1; 7 bases line up with TRBD1. The CDR3 has 11 amino acids. CDR1 SQVTM and CDR2 ANQGSEA come from the germline V gene. Losses at the gene ends were 7 bases for V and 4 bases for J; bases not matched to a gene: 1. CDR3 residues: CSGGQYNEQFF. CDR3 sequence (DNA): TGCAGCGGGGGACAGTACAATGAGCAGTTCTTC.

This clone was observed a single time. The CDR3 reads CASSLAPGQGAFRYGYTF. In DNA, the CDR3 is TGTGCCAGCAGCTTAGCCCCTGGACAGGGGGCTTTCCGCTATGGCTACACCTTC. The chain carries TRBV7-2 and TRBJ1-2; 11 bases are shared with TRBD1. The V gene end was trimmed by 0 bases and the J gene end by 4 bases; junction bases not matched to a gene: 10. Germline loops: CDR1 SGHTA, CDR2 FQGNSA. This CDR3 contains 18 residues.

The CDR3 coding sequence is TGTGCCAGCAGTGACCCGAACCTGACAGGGAACGGCAATCAGCCCCAGCATTTT. Translating gives CASSDPNLTGNGNQPQHF. V and J are TRBV6-2 or TRBV6-3 and TRBJ1-5; 7 nucleotides agree with TRBD1. Germline CDR1 reads MNHEY; CDR2 reads SVGEGT. Trimming removed 5 bases from V and 2 bases from J; junction bases left unmatched: 15. CDR3 length: 18 amino acids.

The CDR3: CASSPRLAGGMNEQYF. CDR3 in DNA: TGTGCCAGCAGCCCGCGACTAGCGGGAGGAATGAACGAGCAGTACTTC. This rearrangement joins TRBV3-1 (or the pseudogene TRBV3-2) to TRBJ2-7; 13 bases match TRBD2. Germline loops: CDR1 LGHDT, CDR2 YNNKEL (reference sequence). V lost 4 bases, J lost 5 bases, and 8 bases stayed unmatched. The CDR3 sequence is 16 residues long.

This clone was detected only a few times. The chain has TRBV30 and TRBJ1-1, with unresolved D. The germline V and J ends were trimmed by 7 bases and 1 base, with 10 bases remaining between them. CDR3 length equals 12 residues. Germline CDR1 and CDR2: GTSNPN and SVGIG (reference sequence). This CDR3 is CASQRGNTEAFF. In DNA form, the CDR3 reads TGTGCCTCTCAGCGCGGGAACACTGAAGCTTTCTTT.

This rearrangement joins TRBV7-6 to TRBJ2-7; 9 nucleotides align to TRBD1. The CDR3 is made up of 14 amino acids. V lost 4 bases to trimming and J lost 3 bases; unmatched junction nucleotides: 4. Per the germline V gene, CDR1 is SGHVS and CDR2 is FNYEAQ. As DNA, the CDR3 is TGTGCCAGCAGCTCCCGGGACAGGGACTACGAGCAGTACTTC. Translation: CASSSRDRDYEQYF.

V is TRBV7-2 and J is TRBJ2-7; D might be TRBD2 (5 bases). The V end was cut by 5 bases, the J end by 1 base, with 15 bases between. The CDR3 loop spans 15 amino acids. Germline V CDR1 and CDR2: SGHTA, FQGNSA. CDR3 region: CASSKSGLISYEQYF. The CDR3 DNA reads TGTGCCAGCAGCAAGAGCGGACTCATATCCTACGAGCAGTACTTC.

A word on this clone: Other DNA sequences of this sample code for an identical CDR3. The gene calls are TRBV6-5 and TRBJ2-3; D is possibly TRBD2 (6 bases). Germline V lookup: CDR1 MNHEY, CDR2 SVGAGI. This CDR3 has 13 amino acids. V lost 8 bases and J lost 2, with 11 bases in between. DNA of the CDR3: TGTGCCAGCCGACGGGGGTCCACAGATACGCAGTATTTT. It codes for CASRRGSTDTQYF.

The DNA for the CDR3 is TGTGCCAGCAGTCGGGACAGTCGGTGGGCCTACGAGCAGTACTTC. Protein sequence: CASSRDSRWAYEQYF. This chain links TRBV28 with TRBJ2-7; 7 nucleotides line up with TRBD1. After removal of 5 bases from V and 2 bases from J, the junction contained 9 bases not matched to a gene. CDR1 and CDR2 (germline): MDHEN, SYDVKM. The CDR3 length is 15 residues.

Comment on this clone: One junction end disagrees with the germline gene, perhaps due to a read error. CDR3 coding DNA: TGTGCCAGCAGCGTAGAGTATCGGGAGACCTTC. Amino acids: CASSVEYRETF. J is TRBJ2-7 and V is TRBV9, with D maybe TRBD2 (6 bases). This CDR3 spans 11 amino acids. Germline V CDR1 and CDR2: SGDLS, YYNGEE.

The chain uses TRBV5-1 and TRBJ2-5; 9 bases agree with TRBD2. Losses at the gene ends were 4 bases for V and 4 bases for J; bases not matched to a gene: 8. Germline CDR1 is SGHRS and CDR2 is YFSETQ. The CDR3 loop spans 15 amino acids. The CDR3 loop reads CASSPGVAGAETQYF. CDR3 nucleotides: TGCGCCAGCAGCCCCGGAGTAGCGGGAGCAGAGACCCAGTACTTC.